One and the same sample provided the 30 T cell receptor beta chains below, sequenced in a study of cytomegalovirus exposure and HLA in healthy donors. The PCR had 60 Vbeta and 13 Jbeta primers. Assay used: immunoSEQ multiplex PCR; TCRdb lists only in-frame clones, some missing. The repertoire holds 270,000 or so clones, with approximately 90% as singletons. The sample taken for sequencing was PBMCs. The source is a man in his forties in good health and CMV-seropositive.

V gene TRBV29-1 combines with J gene TRBJ2-3, with D tentatively TRBD1 (6 bases). Germline loops: CDR1 SQVTM, CDR2 ANQGSEA. V was trimmed by 7 bases and J by 2 bases, leaving 7 bases between them. This CDR3 has 11 amino acids. The chain's CDR3 is CSGQDTDTQYF. The CDR3 coding sequence is TGCAGCGGACAGGACACAGATACGCAGTATTTT.

This chain joins TRBV7-6 and TRBJ1-6; 7 bases map to TRBD1. Germline V CDR1 and CDR2: SGHVS, FNYEAQ. The V gene end was trimmed by 6 bases and the J gene end by 8 bases; junction bases not matched to a gene: 4. The CDR3 sequence is 13 residues long. CDR3 sequence reads: CASSPTGYSPLHF. The CDR3 DNA reads as TGTGCCAGCAGTCCGACAGGGTATTCACCCCTCCACTTT.

The genes are TRBV5-4 and TRBJ2-5; 9 bases align to TRBD1. V trimming: 4 bases; J trimming: 2 bases; junction bases outside the gene matches: 3. Germline V gives CDR1 SGHNT, CDR2 YYREEE (reference sequence). This CDR3 is 14 amino acids long. CDR3 bases: TGTGCCAGCAGCAGGGGGACAGGGCAAGAGACCCAGTACTTC. This codes for CASSRGTGQETQYF.

In nucleotides, the CDR3 is TGCGCCAGCAGCTTCCGACAAACCTACGAGCAGTACTTC. It translates to CASSFRQTYEQYF. The genes are TRBV5-1 and TRBJ2-7; no definite D call. CDR3 length: 13 residues. V was shortened by 2 bases and J by 2 bases, with 8 bases between the two germline ends. CDR1 is SGHRS and CDR2 is YFSETQ in the germline V gene. The full variable domain, its missing parts supplied by reference TRBV5-1 and TRBJ2-7, is KAGVTQTPRYLIKTRGQQVTLSCSPISGHRSVSWYQQTPGQGLQFLFEYFSETQRNKGNFPGRFSGRQFSNSRSEMNVSTLELGDSALYLCASSFRQTYEQYFGPGTRLTVT.

This chain joins TRBV11-3 and TRBJ2-7; 8 bases are shared with TRBD1. Germline-derived CDR1 and CDR2 are SGHNT and YENEEA. The V and J ends lost 3 bases and 6 bases, in that order; junction bases with no gene match: 10. This CDR3 is 15 amino acids long. The CDR3 reads CASSLVDRANLEQYF. The CDR3 DNA reads as TGTGCCAGCAGCTTGGTGGACAGGGCGAATCTCGAGCAGTACTTC.

CDR3 coding DNA: TGTGCCAGCAGCCCACGCGGTCAGCCCCAGCATTTT. Protein sequence: CASSPRGQPQHF. The genes are TRBV6-6 and TRBJ1-5; D not certain. V lost 6 bases to trimming and J lost 6 bases, with 9 bases between them. The CDR3 runs to 12 residues. Germline values: CDR1 MNHNY, CDR2 SVGAGI (reference sequence).

V usage is TRBV2 and J usage is TRBJ1-2; D is perhaps TRBD1 (6 bases). Germline loops: CDR1 SNHLY, CDR2 FYNNEI. The length of the CDR3 is 14 residues. Between the trimmed V and J ends, which lost 7 bases and 2 bases, there was a span of 14 bases. The CDR3 here is CASTRGASNYGYTF. For the CDR3, the DNA is TGTGCCAGCACACGGGGGGCCAGCAACTATGGCTACACCTTC.

V and J are TRBV19 and TRBJ2-7; 8 bases map to TRBD2. J was trimmed by 2 bases and V by 4 bases; bases with no gene match: 4. The CDR3 consists of 14 residues. Germline V gene sequence: CDR1 LNHDA, CDR2 SQIVND (reference sequence). CDR3: CASSRPGLAYEQYF. The CDR3 DNA is TGTGCCAGTAGTAGACCGGGACTAGCCTACGAGCAGTACTTC.

J is TRBJ2-7 and V is TRBV19, with 12 bases that match TRBD2. V trimming: 1 base; J trimming: 2 bases; junction bases outside the gene matches: 3. Germline V gene lookup returns CDR1 LNHDA and CDR2 SQIVND (reference sequence). The CDR3 sequence is 16 residues long. The CDR3 protein is CASSIGLAGGTYEQYF. CDR3 nucleotide sequence: TGTGCCAGTAGTATAGGGCTAGCGGGAGGGACCTACGAGCAGTACTTC.

As concerns this clone: A junction boundary mismatches the germline segment, possibly from a read error. This sequence joins TRBV7-9 and TRBJ2-7; 9 nucleotides agree with TRBD2. The CDR3 covers 19 residues. CDR1 and CDR2 from the germline V gene are SEHNR and FQNEAQ (reference sequence). The CDR3 loop reads CSSSVGRLAGRGGAYEQYF. In DNA, the CDR3 is TGTTCCAGCAGCGTAGGGAGGCTAGCGGGGCGCGGAGGAGCCTACGAGCAGTACTTC.

This chain uses TRBV4-3 with TRBJ2-3, with D tentatively TRBD2 (6 bases). V was pared by 0 bases and J by 4 bases, with 14 bases between. This CDR3 contains 16 residues. Germline loops: CDR1 LGHNA, CDR2 YSLEER. CDR3 DNA: TGCGCCAGCAGCCAAGATGGGGACGGAGGGGCAGATACGCAGTATTTT. Encoded protein: CASSQDGDGGADTQYF.

This clone has only one observation. The chain combines TRBV5-1 with TRBJ2-7; 10 bases fit TRBD2. This CDR3 comprises 15 residues. Per the germline V gene, CDR1 is SGHRS and CDR2 is YFSETQ. V gave up 6 bases and J gave up 5 bases; unmatched junction bases: 11. This chain's CDR3 is CASTSGLAGEDEQYF. Written as DNA, the CDR3 is TGCGCCAGCACATCCGGGCTAGCGGGAGAAGACGAGCAGTACTTC. Complete variable domain (other parts from reference TRBV5-1 and TRBJ2-7): KAGVTQTPRYLIKTRGQQVTLSCSPISGHRSVSWYQQTPGQGLQFLFEYFSETQRNKGNFPGRFSGRQFSNSRSEMNVSTLELGDSALYLCASTSGLAGEDEQYFGPGTRLTVT.

V usage is TRBV13 and J usage is TRBJ2-3; TRBD2 matches at 11 bases. V dropped 0 bases and J dropped 0; count of bases not matched to a gene: 5. The CDR3 contains 18 residues. Germline V gives CDR1 PRHDT, CDR2 FYEKMQ (reference sequence). The CDR3 bases are TGTGCCAGCAGCTTAGGATGGGGGACTAGCGGTAGCACAGATACGCAGTATTTT. Residues: CASSLGWGTSGSTDTQYF.

CDR3 nucleotide sequence: TGCGCCAGCAGCTTGTCGGGGGACGGATGGGGTTTTTTT. Its protein product is CASSLSGDGWGFF. The V gene is TRBV5-1, the J gene TRBJ1-4; TRBD1 is a possible D gene (5 bases). Trimming shortened V by 1 base and J by 17 bases, and 18 bases separated the two germline ends. The germline V gene encodes CDR1 SGHRS and CDR2 YFSETQ. The CDR3 sequence is 13 residues long.

This clone came up once. CDR3 nucleotide sequence: TGCGCCAGCAGCCAGCCGACTAGCGGGAGGGTCCACAATGAGCAGTTCTTC. Its protein product is CASSQPTSGRVHNEQFF. The V and J genes are TRBV4-1 and TRBJ2-1, with TRBD2 matching over 14 bases. With 3 bases clipped from V and 5 bases from J, the junction kept 6 bases outside the gene matches. The germline gives CDR1 MGHRA, CDR2 YSYEKL. This CDR3 comprises 17 residues.

The chain is built from TRBV11-2 and TRBJ2-1; the match to TRBD2 covers 8 bases. Germline assignment: CDR1 SGHAT and CDR2 FQNNGV. The CDR3 sequence is 18 residues long. J lost 5 bases, V lost 0 bases, and 12 bases had no gene match. The CDR3 DNA reads as TGTGCCAGCAGCTTAGAGGGAGCGGGAGAATCTATTCACAATGAGCAGTTCTTC. Protein sequence: CASSLEGAGESIHNEQFF.

The chain recombines TRBV6-5 with TRBJ1-2, with 7 bases matching TRBD1. The junction had 7 bases not matched to a gene; V was cut back by 6 bases and J by 0 bases. The CDR3 has 15 residues. Germline loops: CDR1 MNHEY, CDR2 SVGAGI. The CDR3 spells CASSLQGPTNYGYTF. In nucleotides, the CDR3 is TGTGCCAGCAGCCTACAGGGGCCCACTAACTATGGCTACACCTTC.

The genes are TRBV19 and TRBJ2-4, with D uncertain. This CDR3 has 15 amino acids. Per germline, CDR1 LNHDA and CDR2 SQIVND (reference sequence). V was pared by 1 base and J by 0 bases, with 7 bases between. The CDR3 reads CASSIGTLAKNIQYF. The CDR3 DNA is TGTGCCAGTAGTATAGGAACATTAGCCAAAAACATTCAGTACTTC.

This clone was counted only a few times. V is TRBV5-4 and J is TRBJ1-3; possible D gene TRBD1, 6 bases. CDR1 is SGHNT and CDR2 is YYREEE in the germline V gene (reference sequence). The CDR3 totals 15 residues. With 4 bases removed from V and 5 bases from J, the gap between germline ends came to 16 bases. The CDR3 spells CASSATGRGRNTIYF. CDR3 sequence (DNA): TGTGCCAGCAGCGCGACAGGAAGGGGTAGAAACACCATATATTTT.

The J gene is TRBJ2-5, the V gene TRBV18, with D tentatively TRBD1 (5 bases). Per the germline V gene, CDR1 is KGHSH and CDR2 is LQKENI. This CDR3 region has 15 residues. V gave up 2 bases and J gave up 2 bases, with 12 bases separating them. CDR3 in amino acids: CASSPGGRVQETQYF. Here the CDR3 DNA reads TGTGCCAGCTCACCAGGTGGCAGGGTACAAGAGACCCAGTACTTC.

The chain uses TRBV28 and TRBJ2-5; 7 bases are shared with TRBD2. Trimming took 5 bases from V and 1 from J; bases not matched to a gene: 4. This CDR3 contains 14 residues. CDR1 and CDR2 from the germline V gene are MDHEN and SYDVKM. The CDR3 coding sequence is TGTGCCAGCAGTCCGGGACTATCCCAAGAGACCCAGTACTTC. This sequence encodes CASSPGLSQETQYF.

This chain links TRBV7-2 with TRBJ1-5; TRBD1 aligns across 8 bases. V shed 1 base, J shed 1 base, and the junction held 6 bases outside the gene matches. Germline V lookup: CDR1 SGHTA, CDR2 FQGNSA. The CDR3 extends over 17 amino acids. CDR3 loop: CASSLGQGARSNQPQHF. CDR3 sequence (DNA): TGTGCCAGCAGCTTAGGGCAGGGGGCGCGAAGCAATCAGCCCCAGCATTTT.

V gene TRBV29-1 combines with J gene TRBJ2-1; 9 bases map to TRBD1. The V gene end was trimmed by 8 bases and the J gene end by 7 bases; junction bases not matched to a gene: 12. The V gene's germline CDR1 is SQVTM and CDR2 ANQGSEA. CDR3 size: 14 residues. The CDR3 reads CSFLQGAAGNEQFF. CDR3 in DNA: TGCAGCTTTTTACAGGGGGCGGCTGGTAATGAGCAGTTCTTC.

This chain uses TRBV21-1 with TRBJ2-3; TRBD1 is the table's D call and was not checked against the DNA. TRBV21-1 is flagged as a pseudogene. The CDR3 length is 14 residues. The CDR3 loop reads CASFGRPRTDTQYF. CDR3 DNA sequence: TGTGCCAGCTTCGGCAGGCCTCGCACAGATACGCAGTATTTT.

The V gene is TRBV7-2, the J gene TRBJ1-1; 7 bases match TRBD1. The CDR3 is 17 residues long. V lost 1 base and J lost 0; bases outside the gene matches: 8. Germline V gives CDR1 SGHTA, CDR2 FQGNSA. This CDR3 is CASSLVPGQNLNTEAFF. The DNA for the CDR3 is TGTGCCAGCAGCTTAGTTCCGGGACAGAATCTGAACACTGAAGCTTTCTTT.

The J gene is TRBJ1-2, the V gene TRBV19; 9 bases match TRBD1. V lost 5 bases to trimming and J lost 3 bases; unmatched junction nucleotides: 7. The V gene's germline CDR1 is LNHDA and CDR2 SQIVND (reference sequence). The length of the CDR3 is 15 residues. The CDR3 loop is CASSPSTGGHYGYTF. The CDR3 DNA is TGTGCCAGTAGTCCCTCGACAGGGGGTCACTATGGCTACACCTTC.

The chain combines TRBV21-1 with TRBJ2-5; TRBD1, the table's D call, lacks a check against the DNA. TRBV21-1 is shown as a pseudogene. This CDR3 has 18 amino acids. CDR3 loop: CASSKALLRTGCQETQYF. CDR3 in DNA: TGTGCCAGCAGCAAAGCGCTTTTAAGGACAGGCTGCCAAGAGACCCAGTACTTC.

DNA for the CDR3: TGTGCCAGCAACCCCTCAGGGCGGTCCTACGAGCAGTACTTC. Amino acids: CASNPSGRSYEQYF. The chain is built from TRBV2 and TRBJ2-7; D perhaps matches TRBD1 (5 bases). CDR1 and CDR2 (germline): SNHLY, FYNNEI. V dropped 7 bases and J dropped 1 base, with 14 bases sitting between them. There are 14 residues in the CDR3.

This clone was seen a single time. V usage is TRBV2 and J usage is TRBJ2-2, with TRBD2 matching 8 bases. Germline V gene lookup returns CDR1 SNHLY and CDR2 FYNNEI. The V and J ends lost 11 bases and 0 bases, in that order; junction bases with no gene match: 20. This CDR3 comprises 19 residues. CDR3 region: CAAIFPDREGDTNTGELFF. The CDR3 DNA is TGTGCCGCCATCTTCCCGGACCGGGAGGGTGACACGAACACCGGGGAGCTGTTTTTT. The variable domain in full, completed from reference TRBV2 and TRBJ2-2, reads EPEVTQTPSHQVTQMGQEVILRCVPISNHLYFYWYRQILGQKVEFLVSFYNNEISEKSEIFDDQFSVERPDGSNFTLKIRSTKLEDSAMYFCAAIFPDREGDTNTGELFFGEGSRLTVL.

As to this clone: This specimen includes other DNA sequences encoding the same CDR3. The chain links TRBV7-9 to TRBJ2-1; D gene uncertain. The germline gives CDR1 SEHNR, CDR2 FQNEAQ (reference sequence). The CDR3 is 14 residues long. V lost 3 bases to trimming and J lost 0 bases, with 6 bases between them. DNA for the CDR3: TGTGCCAGCAGCTTTGGCAGCTCCTACAATGAGCAGTTCTTC. This sequence encodes CASSFGSSYNEQFF.